The text below deals with one T cell receptor (beta chain). The specificity of this receptor is unknown. No much larger clone is present one base from it, and per-base qualities are unavailable. Whole blood was collected in K2EDTA tubes by collaborating institutions according to the institutions' own protocols. For TCRbeta analysis, collaborator samples were shipped as frozen whole blood, as isolated PBMCs, or as DNA extracted from either sample type. TCRbeta CDR3 regions were amplified from genomic DNA using the immunoSEQ Assay, a bias-controlled multiplex PCR. Regarding the original processing steps: The number of nucleated cells in each sample was estimated from the amplification of reference gene primers within the assay. To quantify the absolute abundance of each unique TCRbeta CDR3 rearrangement, sequence reads were collapsed and filtered. For each sample, productive Simpson clonality was calculated as the square root of Simpson's diversity index across productive rearrangements. The clones in this table, taken by TCRdb from immuneACCESS, are in-frame only. Not every clone is retained; where verified, under half of the shortfall comes from an unresolved V gene, and the cause of the rest is unknown. D and trimming were read from the DNA, whereas the V and J calls and clone size are those reported in that table. This sample comprises about 220,000 clones, 80% of them detected only once. Approximately 7.2% of the sample lies in the top ten.

These data originate in a study of blood T cell repertoires in COVID-19 (dated by TCRdb to 2018 to 2021). For context, the study as a whole: Samples covering the acute and convalescent phases of COVID-19 were provided by collaborators in the United States, Italy and Spain. The prospective study material was composed of cDNA or gDNA derived from T cells, B-cell-depleted T cells, or PBMCs. Deeply sampled blood TCRbeta repertoires from subjects exposed to, actively infected with, or recovered from COVID-19 were included in the dataset. The repertoires were released in a freely available public database meant as a resource for research on the immune response to SARS-CoV-2. Samples were obtained from the ongoing ImmuneRACE study (first 160 participants) and from over 1,000 subjects provided by 6 global collaborators. Nearly every sample came with metadata listing a de-identified subject ID, COVID-19 status, age in years and sex. Where available, HLA class I and class II types were taken from metadata supplied by the sample provider and were not determined by assay-based typing. Paper-wide results and their limitations: Clinical and demographic metadata were provided uncurated, with the amount varying by source and participant.

Including the terminal cysteine and valine, the CDR3 comprises 13 residues. Just CDR3 DNA is preserved here, 39 bases in frame from base 1. Based on the germline V gene, the CDR1 and CDR2 sequences are SNHLY and FYNNEI. Ends trimmed: V by 10 bases, J by 7 bases; bases unmatched to a gene: 10. The receptor chain draws on TRBV2 and TRBJ2-7, with TRBD1 identical over 10 junction bases. The sequence was collected from a woman in her sixties or seventies with acute or convalescent COVID-19. Sequencing input: peripheral blood. DNA sequence: TGTGCCATTGCTCAGGACAGGGGGGGAGAGCAGTACGTC. This sequence encodes CAIAQDRGGEQYV.